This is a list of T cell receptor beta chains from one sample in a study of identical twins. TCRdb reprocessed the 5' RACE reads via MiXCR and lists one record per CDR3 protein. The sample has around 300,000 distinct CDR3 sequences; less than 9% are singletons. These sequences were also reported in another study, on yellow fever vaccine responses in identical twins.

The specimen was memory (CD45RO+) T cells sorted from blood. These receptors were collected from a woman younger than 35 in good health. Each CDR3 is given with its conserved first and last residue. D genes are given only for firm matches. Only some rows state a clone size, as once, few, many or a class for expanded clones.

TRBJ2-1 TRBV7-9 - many TGTGCCAGCAGCCCCTTCACAGGCTACAATGAGCAGTTCTTC CASSPFTGYNEQFF
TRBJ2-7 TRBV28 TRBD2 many TGTGCCAGCAGTTCCCCGGGCAGCGGGAGGCACTACGAGCAGTACTTC CASSSPGSGRHYEQYF
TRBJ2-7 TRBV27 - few TGTGCCAGCAGTTTAAGTCCGGAGTCCTACGAGCAGTACTTC CASSLSPESYEQYF
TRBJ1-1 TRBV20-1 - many TGCAGTGCTAGAACTTTCCTAGGGGAACGGCTCGCCGAGGGCACTGAAGCTTTCTTT CSARTFLGERLAEGTEAFF
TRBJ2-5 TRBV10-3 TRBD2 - TGTGCCATCAGTGAGTCGGGAGGACTAGGTGAGACCCAGTACTTC CAISESGGLGETQYF
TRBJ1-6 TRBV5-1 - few TGCGCCAGCAGCTCGACAGTCTCTTCACCCCTCCACTTT CASSSTVSSPLHF
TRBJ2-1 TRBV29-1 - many TGCAGCGTTGAAAACAGGGATGCTGAGCAGTTCTTC CSVENRDAEQFF
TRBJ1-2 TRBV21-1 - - TGTGCCAGCAGCCTTTCTCTCGGGGGCTACACCTTC CASSLSLGGYTF
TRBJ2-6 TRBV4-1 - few TGCGCCAGCAGCCAAGACAGGTCTGCGGCCAACGTCCTGACTTTC CASSQDRSAANVLTF
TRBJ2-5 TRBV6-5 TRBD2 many TGTGCCAGCAGTTACAACCAGCGGGGAGAGACCCAGTACTTC CASSYNQRGETQYF
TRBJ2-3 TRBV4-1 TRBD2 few TGCGCCAGCAGCCGAGGACTAGCGGGTCCTCCTAGCACAGATACGCAGTATTTT CASSRGLAGPPSTDTQYF
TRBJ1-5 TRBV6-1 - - TGTGCCAGCATGGGGCACCCCAATCAGCCCCAGCATTTT CASMGHPNQPQHF
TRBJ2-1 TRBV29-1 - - TGCAGCGTCCACCGAGGGCTAGCGTCAAACAATGAGCAGTTCTTC CSVHRGLASNNEQFF
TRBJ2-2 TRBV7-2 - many TGTGCCAGCAGGAATAGGAACACCGGGGAGCTGTTTTTT CASRNRNTGELFF
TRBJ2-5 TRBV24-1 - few TGTGCCACCAGTGGGGGGGGACAGAAGGAGACCCAGTACTTC CATSGGGQKETQYF
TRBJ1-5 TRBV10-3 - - TGTGCCATCAGTGGAGGACTGTCTGATCAGCCCCAGCATTTT CAISGGLSDQPQHF
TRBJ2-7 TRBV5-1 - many TGCGCCAGCAGCATGACAGGTCCCTACGAGCAGTACTTC CASSMTGPYEQYF
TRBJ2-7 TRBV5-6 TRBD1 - TGTGCCAGCAGCTTGTACAGGGGACCCTACGAGCAGTACTTC CASSLYRGPYEQYF
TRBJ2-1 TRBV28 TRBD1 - TGTGCCAGCAGTAAACAGGGGGGTTGGGAGGATGAGCAGTTCTTC CASSKQGGWEDEQFF
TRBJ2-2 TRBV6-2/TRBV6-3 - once TGTGCCAGCAGACCTGCGGCGAACACCGGGGAGCTGTTTTTT CASRPAANTGELFF
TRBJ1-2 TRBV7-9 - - TGTGCCAGCAGCTTCGGGGTGGAGGGCTACACCTTC CASSFGVEGYTF
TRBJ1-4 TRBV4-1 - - TGCGCCAGCAGCGGCCGGGACCTCGGGGGGGGTGAAAAACTGTTTTTT CASSGRDLGGGEKLFF
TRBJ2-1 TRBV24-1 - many TGTGCCACCAGTGATCAATTGTGGGACCTGGGAACGCAGTTCTTC CATSDQLWDLGTQFF
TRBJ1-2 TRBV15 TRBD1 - TGTGCCACCAGCAGGGAACCGGGACAGGGCTATGGCTACACCTTC CATSREPGQGYGYTF
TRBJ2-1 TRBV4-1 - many TGCGCCAGCAGCCAAGACCCCACGGCAGTCGCCGGTGAGCAGTTCTTC CASSQDPTAVAGEQFF
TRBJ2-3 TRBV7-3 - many TGTGCCAGCAGCTTAGACAGTAGACCAGATACGCAGTATTTT CASSLDSRPDTQYF
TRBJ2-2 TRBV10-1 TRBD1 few TGCGCCAGTTCAGGAACAGGGGTGACCGGGGAGCTGTTTTTT CASSGTGVTGELFF
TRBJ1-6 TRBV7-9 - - TGTGCCATGGGCCCCCGGCTCGTCTGCTGGAATTCACCCCTCCACTTT CAMGPRLVCWNSPLHF
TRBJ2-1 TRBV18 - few TGTGCCAGCTCACCGGCTAATAATGAGCAGTTCTTC CASSPANNEQFF
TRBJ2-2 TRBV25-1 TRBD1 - TGTGCCAGCGGTGACTACCGGGACAGGGGTTCGGCGAACACCGGGGAGCTGTTTTTT CASGDYRDRGSANTGELFF
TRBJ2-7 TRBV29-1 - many TGCAGCGTTGGGGGGGACCGCCTCTACGAGCAGTACTTC CSVGGDRLYEQYF
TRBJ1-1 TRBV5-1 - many TGCGCCAGCAGCTTCAACCGGGCCCCCAAAGGGAACACGGAAGCTTTCTTT CASSFNRAPKGNTEAFF
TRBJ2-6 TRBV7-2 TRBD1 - TGTGCCAGCGGCTGGACAGGGTACTATTCTGGGGCCAACGTCCTGACTTTC CASGWTGYYSGANVLTF
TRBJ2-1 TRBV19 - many TGTGCCAGTAGTCCCTACGGTGGTTACGAGCAGTTCTTC CASSPYGGYEQFF
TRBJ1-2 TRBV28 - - TGTGCCAGCAGTTTAGAACAGTTTGGCTACACCTTC CASSLEQFGYTF
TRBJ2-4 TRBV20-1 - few TGCAGTGCTAGCGGGAAGGGGACCAAAAACATTCAGTACTTC CSASGKGTKNIQYF
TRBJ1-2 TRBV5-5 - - TGTGCCAGCAGCTTGGGGGGGGGCTATGGCTACACCTTC CASSLGGGYGYTF
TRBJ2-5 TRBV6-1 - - TGTGCCAGCAGTGACAGAAAAGAGACCCAGTACTTC CASSDRKETQYF
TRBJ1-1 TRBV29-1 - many TGCAGCGTTGAAGATGGGAAGAACACTGAAGCTTTCTTT CSVEDGKNTEAFF
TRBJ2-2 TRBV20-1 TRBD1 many TGCAGTGCTCATGGGACAGGGAAAACCGGGGAGCTGTTTTTT CSAHGTGKTGELFF
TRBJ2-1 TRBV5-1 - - TGCGCCAGCAGCCCGGGGTCCAGCTCCTACAATGAGCAGTTCTTC CASSPGSSSYNEQFF
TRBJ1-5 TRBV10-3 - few TGTGCCATCAGTGAGTCGGACAGCCGCAATCAGCCCCAGCATTTT CAISESDSRNQPQHF
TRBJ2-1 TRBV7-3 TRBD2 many TGTGCCAGCAGCCGGGGACTAGCGGGAGTCAATGAGCAGTTCTTC CASSRGLAGVNEQFF
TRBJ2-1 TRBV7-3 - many TGTGCCAGCAGCTTAACAAAGGGGGATGAGCAGTTCTTC CASSLTKGDEQFF
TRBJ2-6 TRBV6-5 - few TGTGCCAGCAGTTATCAGAAGTTAAGCTCTGGGGCCAACGTCCTGACTTTC CASSYQKLSSGANVLTF
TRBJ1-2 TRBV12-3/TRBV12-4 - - TGTGCCAGCAGTTTTTCCGGGACCTTAACCTATGGCTACACCTTC CASSFSGTLTYGYTF
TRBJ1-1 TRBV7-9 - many TGTGCCAGCAGCCTAGTGGACAGTGAAGCTTTCTTT CASSLVDSEAFF
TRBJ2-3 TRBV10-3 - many TGTGCCATCAGTGATTTCGACAGGGACTACACAGATACGCAGTATTTT CAISDFDRDYTDTQYF